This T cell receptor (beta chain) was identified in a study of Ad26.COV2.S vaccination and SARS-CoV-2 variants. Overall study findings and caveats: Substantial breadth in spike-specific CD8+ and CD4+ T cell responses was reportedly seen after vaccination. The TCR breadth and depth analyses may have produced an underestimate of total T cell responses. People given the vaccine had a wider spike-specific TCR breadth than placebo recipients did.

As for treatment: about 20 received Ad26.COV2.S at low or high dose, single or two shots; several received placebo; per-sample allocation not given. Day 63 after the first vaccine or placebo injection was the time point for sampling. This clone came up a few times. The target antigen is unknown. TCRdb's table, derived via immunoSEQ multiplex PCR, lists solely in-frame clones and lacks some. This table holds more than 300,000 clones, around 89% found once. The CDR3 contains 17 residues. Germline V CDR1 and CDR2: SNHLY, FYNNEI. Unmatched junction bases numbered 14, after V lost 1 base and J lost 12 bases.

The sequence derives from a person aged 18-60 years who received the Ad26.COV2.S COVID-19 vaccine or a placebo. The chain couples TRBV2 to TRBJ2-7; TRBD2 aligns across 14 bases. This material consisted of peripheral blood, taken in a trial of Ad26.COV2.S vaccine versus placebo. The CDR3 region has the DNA TGTGCCAGCAGTGAAGAGGGTTTCGGGGGACTAGCGGGAGCTAGGTACTTC. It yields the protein CASSEEGFGGLAGARYF.